The rows below give T cell receptor beta chains drawn from one sample of a study of blood T cell repertoires in COVID-19. Repertoires were generated with immunoSEQ multiplex PCR, while TCRdb's copy carries only in-frame clones and drops some. In the table there are under 150,000 clones, over 60% of which are singletons. Sequencing used peripheral blood. These receptors all come from an elderly woman with acute or convalescent COVID-19. The CDR3 runs from the conserved cysteine through the conserved F or W. The order of the fields is clone size, V gene, J gene, CDR3 protein. Some rows have no size entry. The others give once, few or many, or a class for an expanded clone.

size: few; V: TRBV19; J: TRBJ1-3; CDR3: CASSMDRGRGNTIYF
size: NA; V: TRBV18; J: TRBJ2-7; CDR3: CASSPPGTGSWEQYF
size: NA; V: TRBV7-9; J: TRBJ1-1; CDR3: CASSGHPNTEAFF
size: NA; V: TRBV4-1; J: TRBJ2-1; CDR3: CASSLGLSSYNEQFF
size: NA; V: TRBV6-6; J: TRBJ2-7; CDR3: CASSDSGDRVYEQYF
size: NA; V: TRBV6-2/TRBV6-3; J: TRBJ2-2; CDR3: CASSYPSTSGSLDTGELFF
size: NA; V: TRBV19; J: TRBJ1-2; CDR3: CASTNRGSYGYTF
size: NA; V: TRBV5-8; J: TRBJ2-3; CDR3: CASSPRLGTEYTDTQYF
size: once; V: TRBV11-2; J: TRBJ2-5; CDR3: CASSPDSGGAGETQYF
size: NA; V: TRBV7-3; J: TRBJ1-2; CDR3: CVNAWEVGYGYTF
size: NA; V: TRBV5-5; J: TRBJ1-4; CDR3: CASSFGTGNEKLFF
size: NA; V: TRBV6-5; J: TRBJ2-6; CDR3: CASSYGQNSGANVLTF
size: NA; V: TRBV2; J: TRBJ1-4; CDR3: CASTSGLGPNEKLFF
size: once; V: TRBV7-9; J: TRBJ2-5; CDR3: CASNRDRGQETQYF
size: NA; V: TRBV5-5; J: TRBJ2-6; CDR3: CASTNQGSGANVLTF
size: NA; V: TRBV7-2; J: TRBJ1-2; CDR3: CASSFTQDLVGGYTF
size: few; V: TRBV6-2/TRBV6-3; J: TRBJ2-7; CDR3: CASSYSLAGKSLNEQYF